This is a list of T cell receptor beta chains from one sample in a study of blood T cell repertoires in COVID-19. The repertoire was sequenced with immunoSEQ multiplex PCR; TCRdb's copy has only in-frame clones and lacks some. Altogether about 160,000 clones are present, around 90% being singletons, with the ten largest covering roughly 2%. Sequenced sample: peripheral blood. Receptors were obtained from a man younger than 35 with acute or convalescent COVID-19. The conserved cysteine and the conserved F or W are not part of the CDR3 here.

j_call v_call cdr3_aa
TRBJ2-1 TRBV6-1 ASSEGWASGWANSYNEQF
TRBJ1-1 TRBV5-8 ASSLRSARTEAF
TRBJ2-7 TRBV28 ASSASGTAGYEQY
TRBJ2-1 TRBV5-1 ASSLEAQRPSYEQF
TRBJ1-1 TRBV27 ASSFNSGWTEAF
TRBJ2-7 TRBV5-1 ASTRQGASTYEQY
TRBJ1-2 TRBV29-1 SVEGYYGYT
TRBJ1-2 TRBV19 ASSTWRQNYGYT
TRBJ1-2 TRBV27 ASKGPNYGYT
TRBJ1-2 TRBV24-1 ATSDPGVNGYT
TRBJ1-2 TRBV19 ASRGGPSNYGYT
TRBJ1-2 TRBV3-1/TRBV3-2 ASSQADRGWRDGYT